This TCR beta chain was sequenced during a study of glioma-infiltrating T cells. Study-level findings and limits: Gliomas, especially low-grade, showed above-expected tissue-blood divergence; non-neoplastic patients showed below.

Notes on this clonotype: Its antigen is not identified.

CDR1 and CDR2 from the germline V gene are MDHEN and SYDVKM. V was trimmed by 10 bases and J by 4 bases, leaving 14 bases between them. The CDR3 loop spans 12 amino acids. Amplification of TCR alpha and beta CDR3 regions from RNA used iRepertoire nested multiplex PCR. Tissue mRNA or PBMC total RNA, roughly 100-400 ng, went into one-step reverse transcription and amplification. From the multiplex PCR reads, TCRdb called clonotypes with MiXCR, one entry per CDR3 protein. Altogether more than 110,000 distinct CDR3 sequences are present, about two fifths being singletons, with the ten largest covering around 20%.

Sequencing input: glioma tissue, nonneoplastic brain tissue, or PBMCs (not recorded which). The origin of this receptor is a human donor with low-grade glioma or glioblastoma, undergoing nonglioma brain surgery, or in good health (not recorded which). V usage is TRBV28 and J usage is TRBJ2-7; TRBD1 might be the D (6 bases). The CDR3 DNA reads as TGTGCCACACAACAGGGAAGATACGAGCAGTACTTC. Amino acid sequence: CATQQGRYEQYF.